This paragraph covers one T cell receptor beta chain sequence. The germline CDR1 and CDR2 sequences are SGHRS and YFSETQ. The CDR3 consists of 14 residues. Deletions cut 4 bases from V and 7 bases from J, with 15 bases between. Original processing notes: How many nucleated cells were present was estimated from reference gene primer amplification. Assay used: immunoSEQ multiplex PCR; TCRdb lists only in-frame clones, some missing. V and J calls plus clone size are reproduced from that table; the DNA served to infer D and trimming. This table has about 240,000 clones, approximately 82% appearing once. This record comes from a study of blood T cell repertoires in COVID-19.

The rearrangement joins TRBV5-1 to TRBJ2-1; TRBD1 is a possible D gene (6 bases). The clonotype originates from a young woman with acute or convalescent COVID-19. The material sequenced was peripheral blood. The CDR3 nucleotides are TGCGCCAGCAGCGCCACAGGGAATATAAATGAGCAGTTCTTC. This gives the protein CASSATGNINEQFF.